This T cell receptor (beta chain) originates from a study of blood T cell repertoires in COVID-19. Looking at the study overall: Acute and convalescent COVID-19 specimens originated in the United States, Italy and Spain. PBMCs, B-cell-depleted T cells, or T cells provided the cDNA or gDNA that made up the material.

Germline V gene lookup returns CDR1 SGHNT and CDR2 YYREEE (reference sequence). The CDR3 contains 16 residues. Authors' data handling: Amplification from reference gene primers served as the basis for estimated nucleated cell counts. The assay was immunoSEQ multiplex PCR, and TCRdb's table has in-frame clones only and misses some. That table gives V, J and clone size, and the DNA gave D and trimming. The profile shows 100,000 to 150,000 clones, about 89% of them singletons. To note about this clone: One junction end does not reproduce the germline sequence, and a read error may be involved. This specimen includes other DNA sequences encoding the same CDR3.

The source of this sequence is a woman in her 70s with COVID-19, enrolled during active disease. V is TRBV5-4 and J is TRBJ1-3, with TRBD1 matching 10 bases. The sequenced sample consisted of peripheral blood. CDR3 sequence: CASSLGGQGAGNTIYF. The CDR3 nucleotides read TGCGCCAGCAGCTTGGGCGGACAGGGGGCTGGAAACACCATATATTTT.